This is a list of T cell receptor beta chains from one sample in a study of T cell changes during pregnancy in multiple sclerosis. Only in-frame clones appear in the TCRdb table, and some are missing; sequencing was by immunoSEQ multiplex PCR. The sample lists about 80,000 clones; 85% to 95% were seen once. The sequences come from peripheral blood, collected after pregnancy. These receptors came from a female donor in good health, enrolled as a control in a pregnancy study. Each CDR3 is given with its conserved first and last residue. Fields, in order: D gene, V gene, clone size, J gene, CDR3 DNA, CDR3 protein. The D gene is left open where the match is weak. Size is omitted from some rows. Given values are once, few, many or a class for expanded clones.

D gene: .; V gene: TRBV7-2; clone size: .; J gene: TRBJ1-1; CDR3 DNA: TGTGCCAGCAGCTTAGAAGCTGGACATGAAGCTTTCTTT; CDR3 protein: CASSLEAGHEAFF
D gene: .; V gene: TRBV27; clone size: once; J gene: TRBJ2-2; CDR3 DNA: TGTGCCAGCAGTTCAGGACAGAACACCGGGGAGCTGTTTTTT; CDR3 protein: CASSSGQNTGELFF
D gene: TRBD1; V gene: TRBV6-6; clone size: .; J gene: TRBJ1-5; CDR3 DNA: TGTGCCAGCCAAAGGACAGGGGAGATTCAGCCCCAGCATTTT; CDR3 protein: CASQRTGEIQPQHF
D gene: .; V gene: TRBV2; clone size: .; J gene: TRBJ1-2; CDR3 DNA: TGTGCCAGCGGCACTAAACAAGGAGGCTACACCTTC; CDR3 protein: CASGTKQGGYTF
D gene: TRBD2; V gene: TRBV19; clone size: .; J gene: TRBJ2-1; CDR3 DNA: TGTGCCAGTAGTATGCGGACTAGCGGCATACAAAGGGGTGAGCAGTTCTTC; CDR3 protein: CASSMRTSGIQRGEQFF
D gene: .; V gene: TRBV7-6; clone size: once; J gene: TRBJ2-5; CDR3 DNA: TGTGCCAGCGGACTAAATAGCCCACAAGAGACCCAGTACTTC; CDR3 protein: CASGLNSPQETQYF
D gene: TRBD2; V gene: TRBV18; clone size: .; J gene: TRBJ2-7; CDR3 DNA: TGTGCCAGCTCACCTAGCGGGAGGTCCCCCTACGAGCAGTACTTC; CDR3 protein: CASSPSGRSPYEQYF
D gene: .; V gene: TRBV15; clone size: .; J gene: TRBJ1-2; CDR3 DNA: TGTGCCACCAGCAGACATAGAGGTAGCTCAACCGGCTACACCTTC; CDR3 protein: CATSRHRGSSTGYTF
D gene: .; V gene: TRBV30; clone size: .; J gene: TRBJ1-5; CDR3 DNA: TGTGCCTGGAGAGGGCGGGGGGATCAGCCCCAGCATTTT; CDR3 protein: CAWRGRGDQPQHF
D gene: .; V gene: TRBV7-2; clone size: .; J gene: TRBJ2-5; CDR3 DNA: TGTGCCAGCAGCTTCTCCCCACGGACATACCAAGAGACCCAGTACTTC; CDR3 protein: CASSFSPRTYQETQYF
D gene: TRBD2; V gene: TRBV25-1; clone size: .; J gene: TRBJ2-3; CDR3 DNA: TGTGCCAGCAGTGAAAGGCTAGCGGGAGCGACAGATACGCAGTATTTT; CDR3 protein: CASSERLAGATDTQYF
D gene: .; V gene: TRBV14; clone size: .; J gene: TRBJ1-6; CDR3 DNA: TGTGCCAGCAGCGGGTCAGGGGTAAATTCACCCCTCCACTTT; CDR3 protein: CASSGSGVNSPLHF
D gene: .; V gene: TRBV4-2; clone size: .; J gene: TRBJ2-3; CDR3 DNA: TGTGCCAGCAGCCAATCGGGGACTTTCACAGATACGCAGTATTTT; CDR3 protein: CASSQSGTFTDTQYF
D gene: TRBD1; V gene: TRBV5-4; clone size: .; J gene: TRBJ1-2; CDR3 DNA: TGTGCCAGCAGCTTGGGACAGGGGGGACACTATGGCTACACCTTC; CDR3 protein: CASSLGQGGHYGYTF
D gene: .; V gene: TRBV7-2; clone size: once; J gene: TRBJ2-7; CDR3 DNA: TGTGCCAGCAGGGGGCGGGGACAGACCTACGAGCAGTACTTC; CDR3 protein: CASRGRGQTYEQYF
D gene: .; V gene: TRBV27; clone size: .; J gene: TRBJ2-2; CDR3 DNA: TGTGCCAGCAGGCGATACACCGGGGAGCTGTTTTTT; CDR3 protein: CASRRYTGELFF
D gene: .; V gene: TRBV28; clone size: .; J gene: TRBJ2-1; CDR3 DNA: TGTGCCAGCACCCCCCCCCGACTCAACAATGAGCAGTTCTTC; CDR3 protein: CASTPPRLNNEQFF
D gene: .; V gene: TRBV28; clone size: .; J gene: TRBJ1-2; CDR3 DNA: TGTGCCACCGCAGTTTACCAGGGTCGCTATGGCTACACCTTC; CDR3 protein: CATAVYQGRYGYTF
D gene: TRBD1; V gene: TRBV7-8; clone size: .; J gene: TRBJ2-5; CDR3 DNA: TGTGCCAGCAGCTCAGAGGGGGCCCCCAGGGAGACCCAGTACTTC; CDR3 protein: CASSSEGAPRETQYF